A single sample gave rise to the 21 T cell receptor beta chains below, sequenced in a study of radiotherapy plus CTLA-4 blockade in lung cancer. The assay was immunoSEQ multiplex PCR, and TCRdb's table has in-frame clones only and misses some. Of approximately 100,000 clones listed, around 85% are singletons. Sequencing used peripheral blood, obtained from a patient treated with radiotherapy plus ipilimumab. The receptors here all came from a human donor with non-small cell lung cancer that progressed on radiotherapy plus ipilimumab. Some clones in this sample may be carry-over from other donors' samples.

This rearrangement joins TRBV2 to TRBJ2-7; D may be TRBD1 or TRBD2 (5 bases each). This CDR3 spans 13 amino acids. The germline V gene has CDR1 SNHLY and CDR2 FYNNEI. Trimming shortened V by 6 bases and J by 10 bases, and 19 bases separated the two germline ends. The CDR3 sequence is CASRRDGGSEQYF. The CDR3 DNA sequence: TGTGCCAGCAGACGGGACGGAGGTTCGGAACAGTACTTC.

V gene TRBV11-1 combines with J gene TRBJ2-7; tentative D call: TRBD1 (6 bases). This CDR3 is built from 14 residues. Germline V lookup: CDR1 SGHAT, CDR2 FQDESV (reference sequence). V lost 5 bases to trimming and J lost 2 bases, with 13 bases between them. The DNA for the CDR3 is TGTGCCAGCAGCAACTACAGGGCTACCTACGAGCAGTACTTC. Translating it yields CASSNYRATYEQYF. Full variable domain (missing parts from reference TRBV11-1 and TRBJ2-7): EAEVAQSPRYKITEKSQAVAFWCDPISGHATLYWYRQILGQGPELLVQFQDESVVDDSQLPKDRFSAERLKGVDSTLKIQPAELGDSAMYLCASSNYRATYEQYFGPGTRLTVT.

V gene TRBV7-3 combines with J gene TRBJ2-7; D might be TRBD1 (6 bases). V dropped 2 bases and J dropped 0 bases, with 11 bases sitting between them. The CDR3 runs to 15 residues. In germline, CDR1 is SGHTA, CDR2 FQGTGA. Written as DNA, the CDR3 is TGTGCCAGCAGCTTACTGACAGGAGACTCCTACGAGCAGTACTTC. This sequence encodes CASSLLTGDSYEQYF.

This clone is a singleton in its sample. The rearrangement joins TRBV7-9 to TRBJ2-7, with 7 bases identical to TRBD1. The CDR3 runs to 15 residues. V gave up 7 bases and J gave up 5 bases; unmatched junction bases: 14. Germline-derived CDR1 and CDR2 are SEHNR and FQNEAQ (reference sequence). CDR3 coding DNA: TGTGCCAGCACCGACACTGGGACAGCAGTCGACGAGCAGTACTTC. Translation gives CASTDTGTAVDEQYF. The complete variable domain, with remaining parts taken from reference TRBV7-9 and TRBJ2-7, reads DTGVSQNPRHKITKRGQNVTFRCDPISEHNRLYWYRQTLGQGPEFLTYFQNEAQLEKSRLLSDRFSAERPKGSFSTLEIQRTEQGDSAMYLCASTDTGTAVDEQYFGPGTRLTVT.

V and J are TRBV5-6 and TRBJ1-2; TRBD1 might be the D (6 bases). The germline gives CDR1 SGHDT, CDR2 YYEEEE. The CDR3 runs to 16 residues. Deletions cut 2 bases from V and 0 bases from J, with 14 bases between. The CDR3 DNA reads as TGTGCCAGCAGCTTTAGCCCCTGGACAGCTAACTATGGCTACACCTTC. Encoded protein: CASSFSPWTANYGYTF.

J is TRBJ1-5 and V is TRBV19; tentative D call: TRBD1 (6 bases). Germline V gives CDR1 LNHDA, CDR2 SQIVND (reference sequence). Trimming removed 6 bases at V and 4 bases at J, with 10 bases between. This CDR3 spans 13 amino acids. The CDR3: CASRRQANQPQHF. The CDR3 DNA sequence: TGTGCCAGTAGGAGACAGGCGAATCAGCCCCAGCATTTT.

The chain joins TRBV11-2 to TRBJ1-2; TRBD1 is a possible D gene (6 bases). The CDR3 is 17 residues long. Looked up from germline, CDR1 is SGHAT and CDR2 is FQNNGV. V dropped 1 base and J dropped 3 bases, with 18 bases sitting between them. Here the CDR3 DNA reads TGTGCCAGCAGCTTAGCTAAGGGGCAGGGGATAGACTATGGCTACACCTTC. It is translated as CASSLAKGQGIDYGYTF.

The chain joins TRBV5-1 to TRBJ2-5, with 11 bases that match TRBD2. V shed 0 bases and J 3 bases; nucleotides not matched to a gene: 13. Germline V lookup: CDR1 SGHRS, CDR2 YFSETQ. The CDR3 is 19 residues long. CDR3 sequence: CASSLVRTSGPQREETQYF. The CDR3 DNA sequence: TGCGCCAGCAGCTTGGTTCGGACTAGCGGGCCTCAACGGGAAGAGACCCAGTACTTC.

The J gene is TRBJ1-5, the V gene TRBV19; D not certain. The germline CDR1 and CDR2 sequences are LNHDA and SQIVND (reference sequence). The CDR3 consists of 13 residues. The ends were cut back, 1 base at V and 6 bases at J, with 7 bases in the middle. The CDR3 region is CASSIGRVQPQHF. DNA of the CDR3: TGTGCCAGTAGTATAGGACGGGTTCAGCCCCAGCATTTT. Supplemented by reference TRBV19 and TRBJ1-5, the full variable domain reads DGGITQSPKYLFRKEGQNVTLSCEQNLNHDAMYWYRQDPGQGLRLIYYSQIVNDFQKGDIAEGYSVSREKKESFPLTVTSAQKNPTAFYLCASSIGRVQPQHFGDGTRLSIL.

V gene TRBV27 combines with J gene TRBJ2-1; D remains unclear. CDR3 length: 13 amino acids. The V end lost 3 bases, the J end lost 6 bases, and 9 bases lay between the germline ends. Germline V gives CDR1 MNHEY, CDR2 SMNVEV (reference sequence). CDR3 DNA: TGTGCCAGCAGTTTTCGTGGGTTCAATGAGCAGTTCTTC. Its protein product is CASSFRGFNEQFF.

The chain is built from TRBV5-6 and TRBJ1-2; TRBD1 agrees at 12 bases. Per germline, CDR1 SGHDT and CDR2 YYEEEE. This CDR3 comprises 16 residues. Losses at the gene ends were 4 bases for V and 7 bases for J; bases not matched to a gene: 11. This CDR3 reads CASSLRDRGQFGGYTF. The CDR3 DNA follows: TGTGCCAGCAGCCTCCGGGACAGGGGGCAATTCGGTGGCTACACCTTC.

This clone turned up a few times. The chain employs TRBV6-1 and TRBJ1-2; D gene uncertain. Trimming took off 7 bases at V and 10 bases at J, with 22 bases between the two ends. This CDR3 has 14 amino acids. From germline, CDR1 is MNHNS and CDR2 SASEGT. The CDR3 DNA is TGTGCCAGCAATTCTCCGGGGTCGGGGAATGCCTACACCTTC. This sequence encodes CASNSPGSGNAYTF.

The chain uses TRBV27 and TRBJ1-1; D might be TRBD1 (6 bases). The germline V gene has CDR1 MNHEY and CDR2 SMNVEV (reference sequence). V gave up 5 bases and J gave up 1 base, with 17 bases separating them. The CDR3 totals 16 residues. CDR3 sequence (DNA): TGTGCCAGCAGTCTCCGCCGGACAGACGAGAACACTGAAGCTTTCTTT. It encodes CASSLRRTDENTEAFF.

J is TRBJ2-2 and V is TRBV6-4; D possibly corresponds to TRBD1 (5 bases). This CDR3 is 13 amino acids long. Germline CDR1 and CDR2: MRHNA and SNTAGT. With 4 bases removed from V and 4 bases from J, the gap between germline ends came to 7 bases. This chain's CDR3 is CASSATGTGELFF. CDR3 nucleotide sequence: TGTGCCAGCAGTGCCACAGGCACCGGGGAGCTGTTTTTT.

J is TRBJ2-1 and V is TRBV9; 7 bases map to TRBD1. Per germline, CDR1 SGDLS and CDR2 YYNGEE. The V segment lost 3 bases and the J segment 0 bases; nucleotides outside the gene matches: 9. The CDR3 contains 17 residues. Here the CDR3 DNA reads TGTGCCAGCAGCGCCCAACGCGGACAGGCCTCCTACAATGAGCAGTTCTTC. Encoded protein: CASSAQRGQASYNEQFF.

The chain uses TRBV21-1 and TRBJ1-5. TRBV21-1 is noted as a pseudogene. CDR3 length equals 16 residues. The CDR3 spells CASSKKRTLRVMAQHF. CDR3 bases: TGTGCCAGCAGCAAAAAAAGAACCCTGCGAGTAATGGCCCAGCATTTT.

The chain employs TRBV6-5 and TRBJ2-3; 10 nucleotides agree with TRBD2. Unmatched junction bases numbered 4, after V lost 0 bases and J lost 4 bases. The CDR3 spans 16 residues. CDR1 and CDR2 from the germline V gene are MNHEY and SVGAGI. The CDR3 is CASSYSPSGGSDTQYF. CDR3 sequence (DNA): TGTGCCAGCAGTTACTCGCCTAGCGGGGGCTCAGATACGCAGTATTTT.

The chain has TRBV7-3 and TRBJ2-3; no clear D. Germline loops: CDR1 SGHTA, CDR2 FQGTGA. Trimming pared 4 bases from V and 3 bases from J, leaving 17 bases between. The CDR3 sequence is 16 residues long. CDR3 residues: CASSSPGAKWTDTQYF. Here the CDR3 DNA reads TGTGCCAGCAGCTCCCCTGGCGCTAAGTGGACAGATACGCAGTATTTT.

In its sample, this clone was seen once. The sample carries other DNA sequences with the same CDR3. The chain couples TRBV5-1 to TRBJ2-3; D ambiguous. V was trimmed by 4 bases and J by 2 bases, leaving 2 bases between them. Per the germline V gene, CDR1 is SGHRS and CDR2 is YFSETQ. CDR3 length equals 11 residues. CDR3 in DNA: TGCGCCAGCAGCCTCACAGATACGCAGTATTTT. This sequence encodes CASSLTDTQYF.

The chain joins TRBV5-1 to TRBJ2-2, with D tentatively TRBD2 (5 bases). Per germline, CDR1 SGHRS and CDR2 YFSETQ. Trimming took 1 base from V and 2 from J, leaving 12 bases between them. The length of the CDR3 is 16 residues. CDR3 residues: CASSLLSGVNTGELFF. CDR3 coding DNA: TGCGCCAGCAGCTTGTTGTCCGGGGTAAACACCGGGGAGCTGTTTTTT.

The chain recombines TRBV10-3 with TRBJ2-1; maybe TRBD2 (5 bases). Germline values: CDR1 ENHRY, CDR2 SYGVKD. Trimming removed 8 bases from V and 0 bases from J, with 14 bases in between. There are 15 residues in the CDR3. This CDR3 reads CAIARLGSSYNEQFF. DNA of the CDR3: TGTGCCATCGCACGCCTAGGGAGCTCCTACAATGAGCAGTTCTTC.